These 16 T cell receptor beta chains share one sample of origin, sequenced in a study of T cell changes during pregnancy in multiple sclerosis. The table came from immunoSEQ multiplex PCR; TCRdb's copy has only in-frame clones and leaves some out. This sample has 130,000 or so clones, with 90% to 98% found just once. The sequenced sample was peripheral blood, obtained after pregnancy. The source of these receptors is a female donor with multiple sclerosis, enrolled in a pregnancy study.

This sequence joins TRBV30 and TRBJ2-3; 7 bases align to TRBD1. This CDR3 is built from 17 residues. The junction had 16 bases not matched to a gene; V was cut back by 7 bases and J by 0 bases. CDR1 GTSNPN and CDR2 SVGIG come from the germline V gene (reference sequence). The CDR3 nucleotides read TGTGCCTACCGAGGGGGCGCGAGGGTGTGGAGCACAGATACGCAGTATTTT. Translation: CAYRGGARVWSTDTQYF.

This clone was observed once. This rearrangement joins TRBV2 to TRBJ2-4; a possible D gene is TRBD2 (5 bases). V lost 3 bases to trimming and J lost 0 bases, with 9 bases between them. CDR3 length equals 15 residues. Germline V lookup: CDR1 SNHLY, CDR2 FYNNEI. DNA of the CDR3: TGTGCCAGCAGTGACCGAGGGCTAGCCAAAAACATTCAGTACTTC. Translating gives CASSDRGLAKNIQYF.

The chain joins TRBV27 to TRBJ2-1, with TRBD2 identical over 13 bases. With 5 bases clipped from V and 9 bases from J, the junction kept 10 bases outside the gene matches. The CDR3 totals 16 residues. The germline V gene encodes CDR1 MNHEY and CDR2 SMNVEV (reference sequence). The CDR3 nucleotides are TGTGCCAGCAGTCTCATACTAGCGGGAGGGCCGATTGAGCAGTTCTTC. It encodes CASSLILAGGPIEQFF.

This rearrangement joins TRBV27 to TRBJ2-3; maybe TRBD1 (6 bases). CDR3 length: 17 amino acids. V lost 2 bases and J lost 6, with 21 bases in between. Germline V gives CDR1 MNHEY, CDR2 SMNVEV (reference sequence). This chain's CDR3 is CASSLNSGLPTGDTQYF. CDR3 in DNA: TGTGCCAGCAGTTTAAACTCAGGGCTTCCAACAGGGGATACGCAGTATTTT.

The chain recombines TRBV5-5 with TRBJ2-5, with D perhaps matching TRBD1 (6 bases). V lost 1 base to trimming and J lost 5 bases, with 15 bases between them. The germline V gene has CDR1 SGHKS and CDR2 YYEKEE (reference sequence). The CDR3 length is 15 residues. The CDR3 region has the DNA TGTGCCAGCAGCTTGCGGGGACACCTGGGGGAGACCCAGTACTTC. As protein: CASSLRGHLGETQYF.

The gene calls are TRBV28 and TRBJ1-1; a weak D match, TRBD1 (5 bases). Trimming cost V 11 bases and J 11 bases, with 30 bases left between them. CDR1 MDHEN and CDR2 SYDVKM come from the germline V gene. The CDR3 spans 15 residues. Written as DNA, the CDR3 is TGTGCCGCGGCAAGTGGCAGGGCCCGGGCGAGCGAGGCTTTCTTT. Residues: CAAASGRARASEAFF.

The V call is TRBV11-2, the J call TRBJ2-7, with TRBD1 as a possible D gene (6 bases). Per germline, CDR1 SGHAT and CDR2 FQNNGV. V was shortened by 4 bases and J by 2 bases, with 27 bases between the two germline ends. The CDR3 contains 19 residues. CDR3 in amino acids: CASSSPRGAQFKITYEQYF. In DNA form, the CDR3 reads TGTGCCAGCAGCTCTCCCAGGGGCGCTCAATTTAAAATTACCTACGAGCAGTACTTC.

The V call is TRBV20-1, the J call TRBJ2-5; TRBD1 agrees at 7 bases. The V gene's germline CDR1 is DFQATT and CDR2 SNEGSKA (reference sequence). V gave up 8 bases and J gave up 5 bases; unmatched junction bases: 5. The CDR3 runs to 11 residues. The CDR3 DNA sequence: TGCAGTACAGACAGGGCCGAGACCCAGTACTTC. Residues: CSTDRAETQYF.

The CDR3 is CASSSVGVGSYEQYF. The CDR3 region has the DNA TGTGCCAGCAGTTCAGTCGGGGTAGGGTCCTACGAGCAGTACTTC. The V gene is TRBV28, the J gene TRBJ2-7; a weak D match, TRBD2 (5 bases). In germline, CDR1 is MDHEN, CDR2 SYDVKM. The CDR3 extends over 15 amino acids. Between the trimmed V and J ends, which lost 4 bases and 1 base, there was a span of 14 bases.

The rearrangement uses TRBV19 and TRBJ1-1; D not certain. CDR1 is LNHDA and CDR2 is SQIVND in the germline V gene (reference sequence). The V and J ends lost 1 base and 1 base respectively, with 10 bases between them. The CDR3 has 15 amino acids. The DNA of the CDR3 is TGTGCCAGTAGTATAGCGGCGGCAACGAACACTGAAGCTTTCTTT. It encodes CASSIAAATNTEAFF.

The chain joins TRBV29-1 to TRBJ2-7, with 7 bases identical to TRBD1. The CDR3 covers 12 residues. J gave up 10 bases and V 7 bases, and 13 bases lay outside the gene matches. Germline CDR1 reads SQVTM; CDR2 reads ANQGSEA. The CDR3 DNA is TGCAGCGCCGCGGGCCGGGACAGTTCCCAGTACTTC. Its protein product is CSAAGRDSSQYF.

The genes are TRBV5-4 and TRBJ2-7; possibly TRBD2 for D (6 bases). CDR1 is SGHNT, CDR2 YYREEE, per germline (reference sequence). CDR3 length equals 15 residues. The V end was cut by 4 bases, the J end by 0 bases, with 14 bases between. The CDR3 region is CASSASASVSYEQYF. CDR3 nucleotides: TGTGCCAGCAGCGCCTCTGCTAGCGTCTCCTACGAGCAGTACTTC.

V usage is TRBV19 and J usage is TRBJ2-2; a possible D gene is TRBD2 (5 bases). V was clipped by 7 bases and J by 6 bases, with 9 bases between them. The CDR3 sequence is 12 residues long. The germline V gene encodes CDR1 LNHDA and CDR2 SQIVND (reference sequence). CDR3 amino acids: CASNWGAGELFF. The CDR3 DNA is TGTGCCAGTAACTGGGGAGCCGGGGAGCTGTTTTTT.

This chain uses TRBV28 with TRBJ1-5; a weak D match, TRBD1 (6 bases). V lost 2 bases, J lost 3 bases, and 11 bases lay in between. The CDR3 consists of 15 residues. Germline values: CDR1 MDHEN, CDR2 SYDVKM. CDR3 coding DNA: TGTGCCAGCAGTTTACAGGGGTGGAACAATCAGCCCCAGCATTTT. Translating it yields CASSLQGWNNQPQHF.

This chain connects TRBV6-1 to TRBJ2-5, with D perhaps TRBD2 (6 bases). Trimming removed 4 bases at V and 1 base at J, with 10 bases between. This CDR3 contains 14 residues. The V gene's germline CDR1 is MNHNS and CDR2 SASEGT. CDR3 in amino acids: CASSGGLVQETQYF. The CDR3 DNA is TGTGCCAGCAGTGGGGGACTCGTCCAAGAGACCCAGTACTTC.

This clone has a single count. J is TRBJ2-3 and V is TRBV28; 9 bases agree with TRBD2. The length of the CDR3 is 17 residues. V was clipped by 8 bases and J by 2 bases; unmatched bases: 14. Germline V gene sequence: CDR1 MDHEN, CDR2 SYDVKM. CDR3 nucleotide sequence: TGTGCCAGCCCCCTGCGCGGATTAGCGGGAGTCACAGATACGCAGTATTTT. This translates into CASPLRGLAGVTDTQYF. The entire variable domain, with the rest obtained from reference TRBV28 and TRBJ2-3, is as follows: DVKVTQSSRYLVKRTGEKVFLECVQDMDHENMFWYRQDPGLGLRLIYFSYDVKMKEKGDIPEGYSVSREKKERFSLILESASTNQTSMYLCASPLRGLAGVTDTQYFGPGTRLTVL.